This TCR beta chain was recovered during a study of Ad26.COV2.S vaccination and SARS-CoV-2 variants. The CDR3 length is 14 residues. CDR1 and CDR2 (germline): SGDLS, YYNGEE. Trimming removed 3 bases from V and 6 bases from J, with 16 bases in between. Treatment of the sample: roughly 20 received Ad26.COV2.S at low or high dose, single or two shots; roughly five received placebo; per-sample allocation not given. Sampling took place 63 days after the first vaccine or placebo injection. Clones were sequenced by immunoSEQ multiplex PCR, and TCRdb holds only the in-frame ones, with some missing. Among around 250,000 clones listed, around nine tenths were seen once.

Specimen: peripheral blood, collected in a trial of Ad26.COV2.S vaccine versus placebo. The rearrangement joins TRBV9 to TRBJ2-7; a weak D match, TRBD2 (6 bases). The clonotype originates from a person aged 18-60 years who received the Ad26.COV2.S COVID-19 vaccine or a placebo. CDR3 amino acids: CASSAAPGRGEQYF. CDR3 coding DNA: TGTGCCAGCAGCGCCGCTCCGGGGCGGGGCGAGCAGTACTTC.